Listed here is a single T cell receptor beta chain. Germline lookup yields CDR1 GTSNPN and CDR2 SVGIG (reference sequence). V lost 5 bases, J lost 6 bases, and 5 bases stayed unmatched. The CDR3 spans 14 residues. This specimen comes from a study of PD-L1 blockade in urothelial cancer. Study summary: At 3 weeks (second dose) and 6 weeks after starting treatment, blood was analyzed. Median blood clonality was roughly 0.078, with about 81,000 unique TCRs.

The data were produced by immunoSEQ multiplex PCR, yet TCRdb's version contains in-frame clones alone and is incomplete. Altogether fewer than 25,000 clones are present, roughly 87% being singletons, with the ten largest covering less than 4%. The clonotype comes from a man in his forties or fifties with urothelial cancer. This chain uses TRBV30 with TRBJ2-1; 12 positions match TRBD2. The source was PBMCs, collected around atezolizumab (anti-PD-L1) treatment. Here the CDR3 reads CAWQGLAGFNEQFF. The CDR3 DNA is TGTGCCTGGCAGGGACTAGCGGGCTTCAATGAGCAGTTCTTC.